The 3 T cell receptor beta chains presented below share a single source sample, sequenced in a study of control samples from healthy donors and cancer patients. Assay used: immunoSEQ multiplex PCR; TCRdb lists only in-frame clones, some missing. Of 95,000 to 150,000 clones listed, roughly 91% were seen once; the top ten hold more than 6.5%. Input material: blood. The receptors derive from a man aged 40-49 years in good health.

J is TRBJ2-5 and V is TRBV7-9; 7 bases fit TRBD2. The CDR3 totals 16 residues. Trimming removed 1 base from V and 4 bases from J; junction bases left unmatched: 9. Germline assignment: CDR1 SEHNR and CDR2 FQNEAQ (reference sequence). The CDR3 loop reads CASSLETSWLGETQYF. The CDR3 coding sequence is TGTGCCAGCAGCTTAGAGACTAGCTGGCTTGGAGAGACCCAGTACTTC. The whole variable domain, remainder taken from reference TRBV7-9 and TRBJ2-5, is DTGVSQNPRHKITKRGQNVTFRCDPISEHNRLYWYRQTLGQGPEFLTYFQNEAQLEKSRLLSDRFSAERPKGSFSTLEIQRTEQGDSAMYLCASSLETSWLGETQYFGPGTRLLVL.

The chain uses TRBV11-3 and TRBJ2-5; perhaps TRBD2 as D (5 bases). The CDR3 is 14 residues long. V dropped 6 bases and J dropped 5 bases, with 16 bases sitting between them. Germline V lookup: CDR1 SGHNT, CDR2 YENEEA. CDR3 sequence (DNA): TGTGCCAGCAGGTTAAGCCGGACGGGGGAGACCCAGTACTTC. This encodes CASRLSRTGETQYF.

The rearrangement joins TRBV7-8 to TRBJ1-3; D is ambiguous. Germline CDR1 SGHVS, CDR2 FQNEAQ. This CDR3 is built from 15 residues. V dropped 4 bases and J dropped 0 bases, with 10 bases sitting between them. CDR3 coding DNA: TGTGCCAGCAGCTCATACCTACTCTCTGGAAACACCATATATTTT. The encoded protein is CASSSYLLSGNTIYF.